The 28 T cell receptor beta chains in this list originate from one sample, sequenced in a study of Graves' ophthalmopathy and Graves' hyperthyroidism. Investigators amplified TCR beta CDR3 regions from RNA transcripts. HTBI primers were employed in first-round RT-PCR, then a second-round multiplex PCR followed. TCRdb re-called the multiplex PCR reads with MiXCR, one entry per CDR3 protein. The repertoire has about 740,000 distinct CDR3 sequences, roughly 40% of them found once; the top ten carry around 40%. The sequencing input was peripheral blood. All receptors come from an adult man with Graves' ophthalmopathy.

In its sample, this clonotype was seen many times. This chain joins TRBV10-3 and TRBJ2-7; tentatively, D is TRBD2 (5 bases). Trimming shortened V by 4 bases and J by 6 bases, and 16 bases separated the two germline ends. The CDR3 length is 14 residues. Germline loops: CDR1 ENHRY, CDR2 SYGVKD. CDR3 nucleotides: TGTGCCATCAGTGTAGTACTAGGTTTTCGCGAGCAGTACTTC. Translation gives CAISVVLGFREQYF.

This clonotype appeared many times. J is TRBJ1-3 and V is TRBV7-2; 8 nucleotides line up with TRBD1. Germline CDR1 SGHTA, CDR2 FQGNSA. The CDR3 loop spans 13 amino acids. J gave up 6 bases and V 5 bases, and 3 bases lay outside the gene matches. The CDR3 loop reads CASSQDRVNTIYF. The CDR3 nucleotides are TGTGCCAGCAGCCAGGACAGGGTAAACACCATATATTTT. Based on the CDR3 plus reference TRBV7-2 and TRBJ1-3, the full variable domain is GAGVSQSPSNKVTEKGKDVELRCDPISGHTALYWYRQSLGQGLEFLIYFQGNSAPDKSGLPSDRFSAERTGGSVSTLTIQRTQQEDSAVYLCASSQDRVNTIYFGEGSWLTVV.

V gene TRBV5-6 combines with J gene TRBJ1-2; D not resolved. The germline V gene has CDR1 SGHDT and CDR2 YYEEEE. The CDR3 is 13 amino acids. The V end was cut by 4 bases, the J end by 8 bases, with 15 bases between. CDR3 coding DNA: TGTGCCAGCAGCCCACCTGAGAGTAGAGGCTACACCTTC. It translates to CASSPPESRGYTF.

This CDR3 is CAIRQDRGDQETQYF. The CDR3 DNA reads TGTGCCATCAGACAGGACAGGGGGGACCAAGAGACCCAGTACTTC. The rearrangement uses TRBV10-3 and TRBJ2-5, with TRBD1 identical over 10 bases. The V and J ends lost 6 bases and 0 bases, in that order; junction bases with no gene match: 4. There are 15 residues in the CDR3. CDR1 is ENHRY, CDR2 SYGVKD, per germline.

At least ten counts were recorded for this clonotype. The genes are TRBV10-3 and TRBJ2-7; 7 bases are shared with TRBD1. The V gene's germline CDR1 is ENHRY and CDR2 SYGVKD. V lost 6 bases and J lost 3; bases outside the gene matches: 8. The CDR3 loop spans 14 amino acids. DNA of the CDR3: TGTGCCATCAGCCTTAACCGGGACAGCTACGAGCAGTACTTC. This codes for CAISLNRDSYEQYF.

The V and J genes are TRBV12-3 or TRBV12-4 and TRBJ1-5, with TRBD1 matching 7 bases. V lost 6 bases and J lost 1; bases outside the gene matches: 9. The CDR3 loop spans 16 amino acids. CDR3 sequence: CASSENRGESNQPQHF. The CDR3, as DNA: TGTGCCAGCAGCGAAAACAGGGGTGAAAGCAATCAGCCCCAGCATTTT.

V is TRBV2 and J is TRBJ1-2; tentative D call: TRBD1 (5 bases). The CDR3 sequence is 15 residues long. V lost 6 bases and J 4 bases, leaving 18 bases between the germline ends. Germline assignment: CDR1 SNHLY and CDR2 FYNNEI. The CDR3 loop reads CASSPTGGVGYGYTF. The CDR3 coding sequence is TGTGCCAGCAGCCCAACCGGGGGGGTCGGCTATGGCTACACCTTC.

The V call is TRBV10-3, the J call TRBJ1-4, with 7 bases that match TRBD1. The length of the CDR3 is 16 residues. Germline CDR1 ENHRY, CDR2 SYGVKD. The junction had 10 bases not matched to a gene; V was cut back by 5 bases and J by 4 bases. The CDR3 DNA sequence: TGTGCCATCAGTCCTAGTATGGGACAGCTTAATGAAAAACTGTTTTTT. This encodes CAISPSMGQLNEKLFF.

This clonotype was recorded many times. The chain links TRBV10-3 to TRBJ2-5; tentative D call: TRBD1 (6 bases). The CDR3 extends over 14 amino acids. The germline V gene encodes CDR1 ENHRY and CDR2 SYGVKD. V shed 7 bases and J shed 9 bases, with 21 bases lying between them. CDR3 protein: CAIKGGDRQGPQYF. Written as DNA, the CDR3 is TGTGCCATCAAAGGGGGAGATCGGCAGGGTCCCCAGTACTTC.

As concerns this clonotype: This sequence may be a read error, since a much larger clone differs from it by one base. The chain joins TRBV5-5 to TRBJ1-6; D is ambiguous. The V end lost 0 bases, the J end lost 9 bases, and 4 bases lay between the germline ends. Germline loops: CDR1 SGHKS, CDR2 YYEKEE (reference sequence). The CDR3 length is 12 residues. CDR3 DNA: TGTGCCAGCAGCTTGGATATTTCACCCCTCCACTTT. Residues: CASSLDISPLHF.

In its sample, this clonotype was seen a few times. The CDR3 nucleotides read TGTGCCAGCCGCCCCGTTGATAGCGGGACCTACGAGCAGTACTTC. Its protein is CASRPVDSGTYEQYF. This chain joins TRBV7-9 and TRBJ2-7; TRBD2 agrees at 8 bases. With 8 bases clipped from V and 2 bases from J, the junction kept 11 bases outside the gene matches. This CDR3 is 15 amino acids long. Looked up from germline, CDR1 is SEHNR and CDR2 is FQNEAQ (reference sequence).

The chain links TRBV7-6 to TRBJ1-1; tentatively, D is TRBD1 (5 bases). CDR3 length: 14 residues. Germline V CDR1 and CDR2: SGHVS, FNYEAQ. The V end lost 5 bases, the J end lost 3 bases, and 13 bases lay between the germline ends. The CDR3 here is CASSRGASYTEAFF. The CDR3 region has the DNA TGTGCCAGCAGCCGAGGGGCGAGCTACACTGAAGCTTTCTTT.

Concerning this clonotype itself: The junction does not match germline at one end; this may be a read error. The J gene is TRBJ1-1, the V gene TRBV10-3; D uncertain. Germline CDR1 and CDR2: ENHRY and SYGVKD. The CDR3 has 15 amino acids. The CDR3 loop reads CASSEALRVDTEAFF. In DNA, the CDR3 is TGTGCCAGCAGTGAAGCGCTTCGGGTCGACACTGAAGCTTTCTTT.

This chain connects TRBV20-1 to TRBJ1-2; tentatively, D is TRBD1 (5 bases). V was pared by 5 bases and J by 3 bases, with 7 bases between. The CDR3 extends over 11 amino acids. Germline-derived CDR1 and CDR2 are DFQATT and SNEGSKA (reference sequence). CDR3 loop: CSAGGHYGYTF. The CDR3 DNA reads TGCAGTGCTGGGGGTCACTATGGCTACACCTTC.

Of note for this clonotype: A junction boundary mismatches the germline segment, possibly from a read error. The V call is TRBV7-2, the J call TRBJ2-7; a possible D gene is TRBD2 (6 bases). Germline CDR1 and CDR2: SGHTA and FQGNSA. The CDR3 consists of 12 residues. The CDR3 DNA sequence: TGTGCCGGCAGCCTACGGGGGACCAAGCAGTACTTC. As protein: CAGSLRGTKQYF.

CDR3 in amino acids: CSLVNRGGQPQHF. CDR3 in DNA: TGCAGCTTAGTAAACAGGGGTGGGCAGCCCCAGCATTTT. This chain joins TRBV29-1 and TRBJ1-5, with 7 positions matching TRBD1. V dropped 8 bases and J dropped 7; count of bases not matched to a gene: 11. CDR3 length: 13 amino acids. The germline V gene encodes CDR1 SQVTM and CDR2 ANQGSEA.

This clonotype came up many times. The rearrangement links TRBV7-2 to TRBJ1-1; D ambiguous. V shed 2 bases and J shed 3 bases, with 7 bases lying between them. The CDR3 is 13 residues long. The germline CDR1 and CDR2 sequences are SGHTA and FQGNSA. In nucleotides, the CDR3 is TGTGCCAGCAGCTTATGGACGGACACTGAAGCTTTCTTT. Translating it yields CASSLWTDTEAFF. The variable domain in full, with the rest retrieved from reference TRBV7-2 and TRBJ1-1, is GAGVSQSPSNKVTEKGKDVELRCDPISGHTALYWYRQSLGQGLEFLIYFQGNSAPDKSGLPSDRFSAERTGGSVSTLTIQRTQQEDSAVYLCASSLWTDTEAFFGQGTRLTVV.

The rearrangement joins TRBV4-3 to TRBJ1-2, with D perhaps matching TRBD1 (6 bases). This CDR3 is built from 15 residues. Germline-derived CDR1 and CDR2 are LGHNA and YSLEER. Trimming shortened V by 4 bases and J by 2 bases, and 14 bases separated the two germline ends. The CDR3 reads CASSPGQRSNYGYTF. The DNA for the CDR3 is TGCGCCAGCAGCCCCGGACAGAGGTCGAACTATGGCTACACCTTC.

The CDR3 reads CASSLGLTAAGNTIYF. In nucleotides, the CDR3 is TGTGCCAGCAGCTTAGGGCTCACGGCGGCAGGAAACACCATATATTTT. The V gene is TRBV7-9, the J gene TRBJ1-3, with D uncertain. Germline lookup yields CDR1 SEHNR and CDR2 FQNEAQ (reference sequence). The CDR3 length is 16 residues. V lost 1 base to trimming and J lost 4 bases, with 14 bases between them.

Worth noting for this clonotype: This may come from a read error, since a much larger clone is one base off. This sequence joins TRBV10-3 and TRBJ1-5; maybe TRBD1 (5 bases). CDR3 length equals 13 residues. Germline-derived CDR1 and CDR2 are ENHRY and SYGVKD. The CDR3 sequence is CASSYGQGRPQHF. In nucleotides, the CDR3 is TGTGCCAGCAGTTATGGGCAGGGCCGGCCCCAGCATTTT.

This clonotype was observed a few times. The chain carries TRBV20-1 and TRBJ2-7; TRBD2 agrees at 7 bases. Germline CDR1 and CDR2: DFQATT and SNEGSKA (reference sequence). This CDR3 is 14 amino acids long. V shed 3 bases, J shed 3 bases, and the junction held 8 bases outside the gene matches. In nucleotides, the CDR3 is TGCAGTGCTAGTTCAGGGCGGGAGATCTACGAGCAGTACTTC. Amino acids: CSASSGREIYEQYF.

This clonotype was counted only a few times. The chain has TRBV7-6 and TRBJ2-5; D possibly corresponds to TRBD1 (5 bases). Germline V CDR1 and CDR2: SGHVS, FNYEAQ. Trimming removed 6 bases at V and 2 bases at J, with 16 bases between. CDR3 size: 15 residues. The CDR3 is CASSLWRPGQETQYF. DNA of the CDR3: TGTGCCAGCAGTTTATGGCGGCCAGGGCAAGAGACCCAGTACTTC.

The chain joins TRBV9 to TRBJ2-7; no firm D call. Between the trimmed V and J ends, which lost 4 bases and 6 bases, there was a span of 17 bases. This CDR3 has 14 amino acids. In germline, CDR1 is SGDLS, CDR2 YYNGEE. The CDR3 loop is CASSPLTDQSEQYF. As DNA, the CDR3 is TGTGCCAGCAGCCCACTTACGGACCAATCCGAGCAGTACTTC.

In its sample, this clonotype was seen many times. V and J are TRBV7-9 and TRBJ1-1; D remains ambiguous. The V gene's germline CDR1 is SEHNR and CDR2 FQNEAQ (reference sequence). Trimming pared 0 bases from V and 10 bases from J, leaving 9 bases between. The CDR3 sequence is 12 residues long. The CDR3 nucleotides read TGTGCCAGCAGCTTAGCTGGAGCGGGAGCTTTCTTT. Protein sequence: CASSLAGAGAFF.

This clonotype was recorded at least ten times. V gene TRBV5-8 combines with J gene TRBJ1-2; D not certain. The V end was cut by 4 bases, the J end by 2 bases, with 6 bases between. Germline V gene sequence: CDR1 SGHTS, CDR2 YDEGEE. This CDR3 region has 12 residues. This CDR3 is CASSLLNYGYTF. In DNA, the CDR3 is TGTGCCAGCAGCCTTTTAAACTATGGCTACACCTTC.

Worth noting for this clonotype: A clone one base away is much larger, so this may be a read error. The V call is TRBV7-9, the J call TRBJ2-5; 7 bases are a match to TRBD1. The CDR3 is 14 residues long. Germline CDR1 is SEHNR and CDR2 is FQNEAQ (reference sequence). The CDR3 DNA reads TGTGCCAGCAGCTTGACAGGGTCCGGGGAGACCCAGCACTTC. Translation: CASSLTGSGETQHF.

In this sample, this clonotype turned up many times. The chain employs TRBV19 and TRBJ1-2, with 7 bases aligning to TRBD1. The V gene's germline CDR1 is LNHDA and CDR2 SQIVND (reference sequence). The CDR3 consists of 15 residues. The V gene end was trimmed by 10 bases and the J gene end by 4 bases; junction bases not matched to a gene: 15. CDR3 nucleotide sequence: TGTGCCACCTCCGCCACCGGGACAGACAGCTATGGCTACACCTTC. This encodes CATSATGTDSYGYTF.

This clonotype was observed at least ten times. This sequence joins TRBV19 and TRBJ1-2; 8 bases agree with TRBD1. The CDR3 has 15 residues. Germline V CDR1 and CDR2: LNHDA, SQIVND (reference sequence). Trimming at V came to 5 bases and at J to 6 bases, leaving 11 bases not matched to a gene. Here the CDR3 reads CASSRDRGSRDGYTF. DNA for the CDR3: TGTGCCAGTAGTCGAGACAGGGGTAGTCGAGATGGCTACACCTTC.